Sequencing of this T cell receptor beta chain was carried out in a study of response to subunit inactivated influenza vaccine. Study observations and caveats: It was the authors' suggestion that each seasonal influenza vaccination recruits few new T cells.

TCRdb analysed the RT-PCR reads with MiXCR anew, one entry per CDR3 protein. The top ten clones hold 3% of a sample with about 500,000 distinct CDR3 sequences, 15% to 20% of them seen once. Remarks on this clonotype: Its specificity is unknown.

CDR3 length: 11 residues. V dropped 7 bases and J dropped 7; count of bases not matched to a gene: 2. Per germline, CDR1 SQVTM and CDR2 ANQGSEA. The input for sequencing was CD4+ T cells sorted from PBMCs, taken around 25 months after vaccination. This clonotype was obtained from a man in his fifties or sixties who received an inactivated influenza vaccine. The chain employs TRBV29-1 and TRBJ2-1, with 9 positions matching TRBD1. CDR3 sequence (DNA): TGCAGCGCTGACAGGGGGAATGAGCAGTTCTTC. This gives the protein CSADRGNEQFF.